The 26 T cell receptor beta chains below come from one sample, sequenced in a study of blood T cells in healthy people across ages. For the second PCR, which ran for 7 to 11 cycles, a sample-barcoded 5' primer and a J-beta primer mix were used. A single record per CDR3 protein comes from TCRdb applying MiXCR to the 5' RACE reads. The table shows around 1.5 million distinct CDR3 sequences, with approximately 32% occurring only once. The sequenced material came from blood. These receptors originate from a woman in her twenties or thirties in good health.

The chain couples TRBV28 to TRBJ2-5, with D perhaps TRBD1 (5 bases). Looked up from germline, CDR1 is MDHEN and CDR2 is SYDVKM. Trimming took off 5 bases at V and 2 bases at J, with 12 bases between the two ends. This CDR3 contains 14 residues. The CDR3 DNA reads as TGTGCCAGCAGTCCATGGGGCACTCAAGAGACCCAGTACTTC. This gives the protein CASSPWGTQETQYF.

The rearrangement joins TRBV5-1 to TRBJ1-1; possibly TRBD1 for D (5 bases). This CDR3 is built from 14 residues. The V end was cut by 2 bases, the J end by 4 bases, with 12 bases between. Per germline, CDR1 SGHRS and CDR2 YFSETQ. CDR3 bases: TGCGCCAGCAGCTTACGGATGGGGGGCACTGAAGCTTTCTTT. Translating gives CASSLRMGGTEAFF.

The chain uses TRBV6-1 and TRBJ2-3; 12 bases match TRBD2. This CDR3 has 16 residues. V gave up 2 bases and J gave up 8 bases; unmatched junction bases: 8. Germline V lookup: CDR1 MNHNS, CDR2 SASEGT. CDR3 protein: CASSEPSGGAPGTQYF. The CDR3 DNA is TGTGCCAGCAGTGAACCTAGCGGGGGGGCCCCCGGTACGCAGTATTTT.

This clonotype was seen at least ten times. The chain couples TRBV7-2 to TRBJ2-5; D possibly corresponds to TRBD2 (6 bases). Per the germline V gene, CDR1 is SGHTA and CDR2 is FQGNSA. The V end was cut by 5 bases, the J end by 2 bases, with 18 bases between. The CDR3 totals 16 residues. The CDR3 is CASSRGGLANQETQYF. The CDR3 coding sequence is TGTGCCAGCAGCCGCGGAGGGCTAGCGAATCAAGAGACCCAGTACTTC.

This clonotype was counted ten times or more. V usage is TRBV20-1 and J usage is TRBJ2-7, with D uncertain. Looked up from germline, CDR1 is DFQATT and CDR2 is SNEGSKA (reference sequence). The V gene lost 2 bases and the J gene lost 6 bases, with 14 bases spanning the gap. The CDR3 extends over 13 amino acids. The CDR3, as DNA: TGCAGTGCTAGAATGGGTCCCGTGGGCGAGCAGTACTTC. Translation: CSARMGPVGEQYF.

Points on this clonotype: This may be a read error, as it is one base from a much larger clone. The chain combines TRBV12-3 or TRBV12-4 with TRBJ2-1, with 9 positions matching TRBD1. The CDR3 runs to 13 residues. The CDR3 DNA sequence: TGTACCAGCAGTTTAGAGGGAGGGACAGGGCCGTTCTTC. Its protein is CTSSLEGGTGPFF.

This clonotype appeared many times. The V gene is TRBV4-1, the J gene TRBJ2-7; the D gene is possibly TRBD2 (6 bases). Germline values: CDR1 MGHRA, CDR2 YSYEKL. The CDR3 loop spans 14 amino acids. V lost 1 base and J 3 bases, leaving 10 bases between the germline ends. In DNA, the CDR3 is TGCGCCAGCAGCCAAGTCAGCGGGTACTACGAGCAGTACTTC. It translates to CASSQVSGYYEQYF.

The chain links TRBV4-1 to TRBJ2-5; 9 nucleotides agree with TRBD2. The J call could be wrong; TRBJ2-7 is a better fit for the DNA end. This CDR3 spans 15 amino acids. Per the germline V gene, CDR1 is MGHRA and CDR2 is YSYEKL. The CDR3 spells CASSQEGGLATEQYF. In nucleotides, the CDR3 is TGCGCCAGCAGCCAAGAAGGGGGACTAGCAACCGAGCAGTACTTC.

J is TRBJ2-7 and V is TRBV20-1; D is unclear. The CDR3 length is 13 residues. Looked up from germline, CDR1 is DFQATT and CDR2 is SNEGSKA (reference sequence). Trimming shortened V by 6 bases and J by 2 bases, and 14 bases separated the two germline ends. The CDR3 DNA is TGCAGTGCCCATCCCCACACCCCCTACGAGCAGTACTTC. This gives the protein CSAHPHTPYEQYF.

The chain is built from TRBV3-1 and TRBJ1-1, with D possibly being TRBD1 (5 bases). Looked up from germline, CDR1 is LGHDT and CDR2 is YNNKEL (reference sequence). The CDR3 sequence is 13 residues long. V was trimmed by 9 bases and J by 0 bases, leaving 11 bases between them. The CDR3 DNA reads as TGTGCCAGTTCGGACACGATGAACACTGAAGCTTTCTTT. It yields the protein CASSDTMNTEAFF.

This clonotype came up once. The rearrangement links TRBV7-9 to TRBJ2-3, with 12 bases aligning to TRBD2. J was trimmed by 4 bases and V by 5 bases; bases with no gene match: 7. Germline CDR1 SEHNR, CDR2 FQNEAQ (reference sequence). The CDR3 loop spans 16 amino acids. The CDR3 DNA follows: TGTGCCAGCAGCCCTAAGACTAGCGGGAGATCAGATACGCAGTATTTT. This encodes CASSPKTSGRSDTQYF. The full variable domain, with the rest looked up from reference TRBV7-9 and TRBJ2-3, is DTGVSQNPRHKITKRGQNVTFRCDPISEHNRLYWYRQTLGQGPEFLTYFQNEAQLEKSRLLSDRFSAERPKGSFSTLEIQRTEQGDSAMYLCASSPKTSGRSDTQYFGPGTRLTVL.

This rearrangement joins TRBV3-1 to TRBJ2-6; D unresolved. The CDR3 length is 17 residues. CDR1 and CDR2 (germline): LGHDT, YNNKEL (reference sequence). Trimming stripped 2 bases from V and 1 base from J, with 12 bases between. The CDR3 loop is CASSQYAHTSGANVLTF. CDR3 nucleotides: TGTGCCAGCAGCCAATATGCGCATACTTCTGGGGCCAACGTCCTGACTTTC.

The chain's CDR3 is CASMGLAGHTQYF. The CDR3 DNA reads TGTGCCAGCATGGGACTAGCGGGCCATACGCAGTATTTT. The rearrangement links TRBV2 to TRBJ2-3; 12 nucleotides align to TRBD2. The CDR3 runs to 13 residues. Per the germline V gene, CDR1 is SNHLY and CDR2 is FYNNEI. Trimming at V came to 7 bases and at J to 7 bases, leaving 3 bases not matched to a gene.

With respect to this clonotype: Its ends do not fully match the called genes, so a read error is possible. The genes are TRBV29-1 and TRBJ2-7, with 8 bases matching TRBD1. The CDR3 is made up of 13 amino acids. Germline V gives CDR1 SQVTM, CDR2 ANQGSEA. This CDR3 is CNVGQGGTYEQYF. The CDR3 coding sequence is TGCAACGTTGGACAGGGCGGCACCTACGAGCAGTACTTC.

There are many counts of this clonotype. This chain joins TRBV4-1 and TRBJ2-5, with TRBD2 identical over 7 bases. Losses at the gene ends were 0 bases for V and 4 bases for J; bases not matched to a gene: 11. The CDR3 has 17 amino acids. Per germline, CDR1 MGHRA and CDR2 YSYEKL. In nucleotides, the CDR3 is TGCGCCAGCAGCCAAGATTTGGGCGGGGGAATGAGAGAGACCCAGTACTTC. Translating gives CASSQDLGGGMRETQYF.

The V and J genes are TRBV7-9 and TRBJ2-7, with a possible D match to TRBD2 (5 bases). Trimming stripped 4 bases from V and 1 base from J, with 17 bases between. The CDR3 sequence is 16 residues long. Per the germline V gene, CDR1 is SEHNR and CDR2 is FQNEAQ (reference sequence). The CDR3 spells CASSSRVGAPSYEQYF. CDR3 sequence (DNA): TGTGCCAGCAGCTCCCGGGTGGGAGCGCCGTCCTACGAGCAGTACTTC.

This rearrangement joins TRBV9 to TRBJ2-2; the match to TRBD2 covers 12 bases. With 0 bases clipped from V and 3 bases from J, the junction kept 6 bases outside the gene matches. CDR1 and CDR2 (germline): SGDLS, YYNGEE. The CDR3 runs to 18 residues. CDR3 protein: CASSVDASGRADTGELFF. The CDR3 DNA follows: TGTGCCAGCAGCGTAGACGCTAGCGGGAGGGCCGACACCGGGGAGCTGTTTTTT.

The chain joins TRBV4-1 to TRBJ2-3, with D possibly TRBD1 on 5 matching bases. Germline V gene sequence: CDR1 MGHRA, CDR2 YSYEKL. Trimming removed 1 base at V and 5 bases at J, with 10 bases between. The CDR3 has 14 amino acids. CDR3 loop: CASSQGIRGDTQYF. The DNA of the CDR3 is TGCGCCAGCAGCCAAGGGATAAGGGGAGATACGCAGTATTTT.

V usage is TRBV20-1 and J usage is TRBJ1-1; 9 bases line up with TRBD1. With 6 bases clipped from V and 3 bases from J, the junction kept 8 bases outside the gene matches. The CDR3 is 14 residues long. The germline gives CDR1 DFQATT, CDR2 SNEGSKA (reference sequence). Here the CDR3 reads CSATGDRVDTEAFF. The CDR3 region has the DNA TGCAGTGCCACCGGGGACAGGGTTGACACTGAAGCTTTCTTT.

This sequence joins TRBV28 and TRBJ1-1; TRBD1 is a possible D gene (6 bases). CDR1 is MDHEN, CDR2 SYDVKM, per germline. V was pared by 5 bases and J by 11 bases, with 15 bases between. The CDR3 sequence is 12 residues long. As DNA, the CDR3 is TGTGCCAGCAGTCTGGGGGGCGCTTGGGCTTTCTTT. As protein: CASSLGGAWAFF.

The V call is TRBV6-5, the J call TRBJ2-6; D uncertain. The CDR3 is 22 residues long. CDR1 and CDR2 (germline): MNHEY, SVGAGI. V gave up 0 bases and J gave up 0 bases, with 24 bases separating them. The CDR3 here is CASSYSMWTEPSADSGANVLTF. CDR3 DNA sequence: TGTGCCAGCAGTTACTCGATGTGGACGGAACCCTCCGCCGACTCTGGGGCCAACGTCCTGACTTTC.

This clonotype was recorded many times. The chain carries TRBV5-1 and TRBJ1-1; weak D call: TRBD1 (5 bases). V gave up 4 bases and J gave up 4 bases, with 8 bases separating them. Germline loops: CDR1 SGHRS, CDR2 YFSETQ. This CDR3 is 12 amino acids long. DNA of the CDR3: TGCGCCAGCAGCCGCCAGGGCACTGAAGCTTTCTTT. Its protein product is CASSRQGTEAFF.

J is TRBJ2-1 and V is TRBV6-1; 9 positions agree with TRBD2. Trimming cost V 1 base and J 8 bases; bases outside gene matches: 9. There are 16 residues in the CDR3. CDR1 is MNHNS and CDR2 is SASEGT in the germline V gene. CDR3 amino acids: CASSEEGRGGTYEQFF. CDR3 DNA sequence: TGTGCCAGCAGTGAAGAAGGGCGGGGGGGCACCTATGAGCAGTTCTTC.

This clonotype occurred many times. The chain couples TRBV10-2 to TRBJ2-7; TRBD1 aligns across 8 bases. In germline, CDR1 is WSHSY, CDR2 SAAADI. Trimming at V came to 0 bases and at J to 0 bases, leaving 1 base not matched to a gene. The CDR3 extends over 15 amino acids. The CDR3 nucleotides read TGCGCCAGCAGTGAGTCTGACAGGGGCTCCTACGAGCAGTACTTC. Translating it yields CASSESDRGSYEQYF.

This clonotype was observed a handful of times. The chain recombines TRBV5-1 with TRBJ2-3, with no clear D. CDR1 and CDR2 from the germline V gene are SGHRS and YFSETQ. The length of the CDR3 is 16 residues. With 0 bases removed from V and 1 base from J, the gap between germline ends came to 12 bases. CDR3 sequence: CASSLEGRRGTDTQYF. The CDR3 DNA sequence: TGCGCCAGCAGCTTGGAAGGCAGGCGAGGCACAGATACGCAGTATTTT.

Remarks on this clonotype: Compared with germline, one end of the junction differs, possibly owing to a read error. J is TRBJ2-7 and V is TRBV4-1; D is tentatively TRBD1 or TRBD2 (5 bases each). Per germline, CDR1 MGHRA and CDR2 YSYEKL. This CDR3 is 13 amino acids long. CDR3 protein: CASGQDVSGAQYF. CDR3 nucleotides: TGCGCCAGCGGCCAAGATGTGTCCGGGGCCCAGTACTTC.